The rows below give T cell receptor beta chains drawn from one sample of a study of shared clonotypes between healthy human individuals. Repertoires were generated with immunoSEQ multiplex PCR, while TCRdb's copy carries only in-frame clones and drops some. Of 490,000 or so clones listed, roughly 78% are singletons. The sample taken for sequencing was PBMCs. The receptors originated from a woman aged 40 to 50 in good health. Some clones in this sample may be carry-over from other donors' samples. Both conserved end residues are part of each CDR3. Each record gives: CDR3 length, V gene, D gene, J gene, clone size, CDR3 protein, CDR3 DNA. The D gene is left open where the match is weak. For some rows the clone size is stated as once, few or many, or as a class when expanded; others skip it.

15	TRBV28	TRBD2	TRBJ2-5	NA	CASSFQLAGQKTQYF	TGTGCCAGCAGTTTCCAACTAGCGGGACAGAAGACCCAGTACTTC
11	TRBV28	NA	TRBJ2-7	NA	CASNSYDEQYF	TGTGCCAGCAACTCGTATGACGAGCAGTACTTC
13	TRBV10-3	TRBD2	TRBJ2-3	NA	CAILAGDTDTQYF	TGTGCCATTCTAGCGGGAGACACAGATACGCAGTATTTT
15	TRBV7-8	TRBD1	TRBJ1-2	NA	CASSQPGQPNYGYTF	TGTGCCAGCAGCCAACCGGGACAGCCTAACTATGGCTACACCTTC
14	TRBV7-9	NA	TRBJ1-1	NA	CASSLGVMNTEAFF	TGTGCCAGCAGCTTAGGGGTCATGAACACTGAAGCTTTCTTT
15	TRBV9	NA	TRBJ2-7	NA	CASIGKEGIVYEQYF	TGTGCCAGCATCGGGAAGGAGGGAATCGTCTACGAGCAGTACTTC
11	TRBV5-6	NA	TRBJ1-2	once	CASSLSYGYTF	TGTGCCAGCAGCTTGAGCTATGGCTACACCTTC
15	TRBV6-6	TRBD1	TRBJ2-3	NA	CASSPQGTRTDTQYF	TGTGCCAGCAGCCCACAGGGGACACGCACAGATACGCAGTATTTT
13	TRBV11-2	NA	TRBJ1-2	NA	CASSLDRQGMATF	TGTGCCAGCAGCTTAGATCGCCAGGGCATGGCCACCTTC
15	TRBV27	TRBD2	TRBJ2-7	NA	CASSVTSGSVYEQYF	TGTGCCAGCAGTGTTACTAGCGGGAGTGTCTACGAGCAGTACTTC
14	TRBV19	NA	TRBJ2-2	NA	CASTRAEGTGELFF	TGTGCCAGTACTAGGGCAGAGGGCACCGGGGAGCTGTTTTTT
15	TRBV7-2	TRBD1	TRBJ1-1	NA	CASSSSRGRHTEAFF	TGTGCCAGCAGCTCCTCTAGGGGGCGTCATACTGAAGCTTTCTTT
12	TRBV4-2	NA	TRBJ2-5	many	CASSQDKETQYF	TGTGCCAGCAGCCAAGATAAAGAGACCCAGTACTTC
16	TRBV4-1	TRBD1	TRBJ1-5	few	CASSQLWTGAQIAQHF	TGCGCCAGCAGCCAACTATGGACAGGGGCACAAATAGCCCAGCATTTT
15	TRBV7-2	NA	TRBJ2-5	NA	CASSPASSIQETQYF	TGTGCCAGCAGCCCAGCTTCCTCCATACAAGAGACCCAGTACTTC
16	TRBV4-2	NA	TRBJ2-1	NA	CASSQDPMSSYNEQFF	TGTGCCAGCAGCCAAGACCCCATGAGCTCCTACAATGAGCAGTTCTTC
15	TRBV7-6	NA	TRBJ1-3	NA	CASSLGQGSANTIYF	TGTGCCAGCAGCCTAGGGCAGGGCTCGGCAAACACCATATATTTT
12	TRBV28	NA	TRBJ1-2	NA	CASRLANYGYTF	TGTGCCAGCAGGTTAGCTAACTATGGCTACACCTTC
12	TRBV28	NA	TRBJ1-2	NA	CATPGSSYGYTF	TGTGCCACCCCGGGATCATCCTATGGCTACACCTTC
14	TRBV7-2	TRBD2	TRBJ2-7	NA	CASSHVAGAYEQYF	TGTGCCAGCAGCCACGTAGCGGGAGCCTACGAGCAGTACTTC
16	TRBV28	TRBD2	TRBJ2-2	few	CASKTGLAVVTGELFF	TGTGCCAGCAAAACAGGACTAGCCGTAGTCACCGGGGAGCTGTTTTTT
15	TRBV30	NA	TRBJ2-3	NA	CAWNPGRGQGDTQYF	TGTGCCTGGAACCCCGGGAGGGGGCAGGGTGATACGCAGTATTTT
14	TRBV4-1	TRBD2	TRBJ2-7	NA	CASSQVAGAGEQYF	TGCGCCAGCAGCCAAGTGGCGGGAGCTGGGGAGCAGTACTTC
14	TRBV27	TRBD1	TRBJ1-2	NA	CASTRTGGDYGYTF	TGTGCCAGCACTCGGACAGGCGGGGACTATGGCTACACCTTC
15	TRBV28	NA	TRBJ2-7	NA	CASSKSGAGPYEQYF	TGTGCCAGCTCGAAATCCGGGGCAGGACCCTACGAGCAGTACTTC
14	TRBV6-5	NA	TRBJ1-5	few	CATARGLSNQPQHF	TGTGCCACCGCGCGGGGCCTTAGCAATCAGCCCCAGCATTTT
21	TRBV2	TRBD2	TRBJ2-1	NA	CASSTPGASGRRPGPYNEQFF	TGTGCCAGCAGTACCCCCGGGGCTAGCGGGAGGCGGCCGGGGCCTTACAATGAGCAGTTCTTC
15	TRBV10-3	NA	TRBJ1-3	NA	CAISESWAAGNTIYF	TGTGCCATCAGTGAGTCATGGGCAGCAGGAAACACCATATATTTT
14	TRBV5-1	NA	TRBJ2-5	NA	CASSLVGAQETQYF	TGCGCCAGCAGCTTGGTTGGGGCCCAAGAGACCCAGTACTTC
14	TRBV28	TRBD1	TRBJ2-7	NA	CASRIPGQNYEQYF	TGTGCCAGCAGGATACCGGGACAGAACTACGAGCAGTACTTC
15	TRBV19	NA	TRBJ1-2	NA	CASSISGARLDGYTF	TGTGCCAGTAGTATTTCGGGGGCGAGGCTCGATGGCTACACCTTC
16	TRBV6-1	NA	TRBJ2-7	NA	CASSENSDRFTYEQYF	TGTGCCAGCAGTGAGAATTCCGACAGGTTCACCTACGAGCAGTACTTC
14	TRBV28	TRBD2	TRBJ2-7	NA	CASTESGRAYEQYF	TGTGCCAGCACCGAGAGCGGGAGGGCCTACGAGCAGTACTTC
16	TRBV7-2	NA	TRBJ2-2	NA	CASSFAGSVNTGELFF	TGTGCCAGCAGCTTCGCGGGGAGTGTGAACACCGGGGAGCTGTTTTTT
15	TRBV5-1	NA	TRBJ2-7	NA	CASSLGGGSRDEQYF	TGCGCCAGCAGCTTGGGAGGGGGGTCCCGGGACGAGCAGTACTTC
13	TRBV19	NA	TRBJ2-7	NA	CASSSRRRDEQYF	TGTGCCAGTAGTAGCCGGAGGAGGGACGAGCAGTACTTC
14	TRBV5-1	NA	TRBJ2-2	NA	CASSLSANTGELFF	TGCGCCAGCAGCTTGTCGGCCAACACCGGGGAGCTGTTTTTT
15	TRBV19	NA	TRBJ1-1	NA	CASSTLDSRDTEAFF	TGTGCCAGTAGTACCTTGGACAGTCGGGACACTGAAGCTTTCTTT
13	TRBV6-4	NA	TRBJ1-1	few	CASSDGENTEAFF	TGTGCCAGCAGTGACGGGGAGAACACTGAAGCTTTCTTT
14	TRBV5-1	NA	TRBJ2-3	few	CASSRRGNTDTQYF	TGCGCCAGCAGTCGGAGAGGAAACACAGATACGCAGTATTTT
14	TRBV28	NA	TRBJ1-2	NA	CASSLQGRNYGYTF	TGTGCCAGCAGTTTACAGGGGAGGAACTATGGCTACACCTTC
16	TRBV7-8	NA	TRBJ1-3	NA	CASSLEQIHSGNTIYF	TGTGCCAGCAGCTTAGAACAGATCCACTCTGGAAACACCATATATTTT
12	TRBV28	NA	TRBJ2-5	NA	CASSPSRETQYF	TGTGCCAGCAGCCCTTCGAGGGAGACCCAGTACTTC
14	TRBV27	TRBD2	TRBJ2-7	NA	CASRVAGTLYEQYF	TGTGCCAGCAGGGTAGCGGGAACCCTTTACGAGCAGTACTTC
15	TRBV4-3	NA	TRBJ1-5	NA	CASSQYAGIHQPQHF	TGCGCCAGCAGCCAGTACGCAGGGATACATCAGCCCCAGCATTTT